These 11 T cell receptor beta chains came from one sample sequenced in a study of tumor-infiltrating lymphocytes in primary liver carcinoma. Extraction also yielded germline DNA, while blood RNA was obtained from unsorted whole blood. The investigators made TCR beta cDNA from roughly 460 ng total RNA, using a constant-region primer. ARM-PCR was slightly modified, and three nested multiplex PCR rounds with it gave rise to the TCR beta libraries. A C-beta reverse primer and TRBV1-TRBV30 forward primers served in each of the first two PCR rounds, at about 10 cycles apiece. TCRdb ran MiXCR on the multiplex PCR reads and lists one entry per CDR3 protein. The data contain about 180,000 distinct CDR3 sequences, 60% of them singletons. The specimen sequenced was peripheral blood. Receptor source: a man in his forties with primary liver carcinoma and hepatitis B virus infection.

Worth noting for this clonotype: The conserved closing phenylalanine or tryptophan is absent in this CDR3, likely reflecting a read error. V usage is TRBV14 and J usage is TRBJ2-1; no definite D call. The germline CDR1 and CDR2 sequences are SGHDN and FVKESK. This CDR3 spans 13 amino acids. Deletions cut 4 bases from V and 4 bases from J, with 8 bases between. This CDR3 reads CASSPLRYNEQFL. The DNA of the CDR3 is TGTGCCAGCAGCCCTCTCCGGTACAATGAGCAGTTCTTA.

This clonotype was counted a few times. This chain links TRBV29-1 with TRBJ1-1; 7 bases match TRBD1. Per germline, CDR1 SQVTM and CDR2 ANQGSEA. This CDR3 contains 13 residues. The V and J ends lost 7 bases and 3 bases, in that order; junction bases with no gene match: 8. CDR3 sequence: CSAIKGTDTEAFF. The DNA of the CDR3 is TGCAGCGCCATAAAGGGGACAGACACTGAAGCTTTCTTT.

This clonotype was found a few times. This chain links TRBV29-1 with TRBJ2-1; D unclear. The CDR3 extends over 9 amino acids. Trimming cost V 1 base and J 14 bases, with 6 bases left between them. Germline lookup yields CDR1 SQVTM and CDR2 ANQGSEA. The CDR3 nucleotides read TGCAGCGTTGAAGGGGAAAAGTTCTTC. This gives the protein CSVEGEKFF.

The chain couples TRBV11-2 to TRBJ2-7; tentatively, D is TRBD1 or TRBD2 (5 bases each). V lost 4 bases to trimming and J lost 2 bases, with 15 bases between them. Germline V gene lookup returns CDR1 SGHAT and CDR2 FQNNGV. This CDR3 is 15 amino acids long. The CDR3 is CASSSAGSDPYEQYF. The CDR3 nucleotides read TGTGCCAGCAGCTCAGCAGGGAGTGATCCCTACGAGCAGTACTTC.

Comment on this clonotype: A read error may explain this, as a much larger clone is one base away. The chain employs TRBV11-2 and TRBJ2-7, with TRBD2 matching over 8 bases. The CDR3 has 15 amino acids. In germline, CDR1 is SGHAT, CDR2 FQNNGV. The J segment lost 4 bases and the V segment lost 3 bases, leaving 8 bases of the junction unmatched. Here the CDR3 reads CASSFPAGRDYEQYF. CDR3 sequence (DNA): TGTGCCAGCAGCTTCCCTGCCGGGAGGGATTACGAGCAGTACTTC.

The CDR3 region has the DNA TGTGCCAGCAGCCCCGCGGACGTTGGCACAGATACGCAGTATTTT. This translates into CASSPADVGTDTQYF. The chain is built from TRBV7-9 and TRBJ2-3; unclear D gene. Trimming shortened V by 5 bases and J by 1 base, and 13 bases separated the two germline ends. The CDR3 length is 15 residues. Germline V gene data show CDR1 as SEHNR and CDR2 as FQNEAQ (reference sequence).

The rearrangement links TRBV5-1 to TRBJ2-5, with D unresolved. CDR1 is SGHRS and CDR2 is YFSETQ in the germline V gene. This CDR3 contains 14 residues. V lost 0 bases to trimming and J lost 2 bases, with 8 bases between them. CDR3 in DNA: TGCGCCAGCAGCTTGGTTACAGCTCAAGAGACCCAGTACTTC. Protein sequence: CASSLVTAQETQYF.

This chain connects TRBV6-5 to TRBJ2-5; 8 positions match TRBD2. The ends lost 2 bases at V and 4 bases at J; junction bases unmatched: 9. There are 16 residues in the CDR3. Germline values: CDR1 MNHEY, CDR2 SVGAGI. The CDR3 is CASSYITSGGGETQYF. The CDR3 DNA reads TGTGCCAGCAGTTACATAACTAGCGGAGGGGGAGAGACCCAGTACTTC.

The chain is built from TRBV6-1 and TRBJ2-7, with 9 bases matching TRBD1. V lost 7 bases, J lost 2 bases, and 12 bases stayed unmatched. CDR1 and CDR2 (germline): MNHNS, SASEGT. The CDR3 loop spans 16 amino acids. The CDR3 sequence is CASIRSLTGGTYEQYF. In DNA, the CDR3 is TGTGCCAGCATTAGAAGTTTAACAGGGGGCACCTACGAGCAGTACTTC.

This clonotype was counted at least ten times. This chain connects TRBV29-1 to TRBJ2-3, with D unclear. The V gene lost 6 bases and the J gene lost 1 base, with 14 bases spanning the gap. Germline CDR1 reads SQVTM; CDR2 reads ANQGSEA. This CDR3 is built from 14 residues. The CDR3 sequence: CSVPGDTRTDTQYF. The CDR3 nucleotides read TGCAGCGTGCCAGGCGACACACGCACAGATACGCAGTATTTT.

The V gene is TRBV12-3 or TRBV12-4, the J gene TRBJ1-4, with D unresolved. This CDR3 comprises 13 residues. V was trimmed by 2 bases and J by 7 bases, leaving 8 bases between them. The DNA for the CDR3 is TGTGCCAGCAGTTTATGGGGAGGTGAAAAACTGTTTTTT. It translates to CASSLWGGEKLFF.